The entry below gives a single T cell receptor (beta chain) sequence along with its context. This record comes from a study of patients and donors after allogeneic stem cell transplantation. TCRdb reprocessed the RT-PCR reads with MiXCR, giving one entry per CDR3 protein. Of approximately 29,000 distinct CDR3 sequences listed, roughly a third are singletons. The CDR3 runs to 18 residues. V was pared by 5 bases and J by 1 base, with 12 bases of the junction left unmatched. Per the germline V gene, CDR1 is LGHNA and CDR2 is YSLEER. The clonotype originates from a human donor who was either an allogeneic HSCT recipient or a stem cell or donor lymphocyte infusion donor (not recorded which). It is not recorded whose cells these are; they may come from a transplant donor. Sequenced material: blood, either unsorted or a sorted T cell fraction (not recorded which). The chain combines TRBV4-3 with TRBJ1-3; 9 bases line up with TRBD1. CDR3 region: CASSEGPWTGDSGNTIYF. In DNA, the CDR3 is TGCGCCAGCAGCGAAGGTCCGTGGACAGGGGATTCTGGAAACACCATATATTTT.